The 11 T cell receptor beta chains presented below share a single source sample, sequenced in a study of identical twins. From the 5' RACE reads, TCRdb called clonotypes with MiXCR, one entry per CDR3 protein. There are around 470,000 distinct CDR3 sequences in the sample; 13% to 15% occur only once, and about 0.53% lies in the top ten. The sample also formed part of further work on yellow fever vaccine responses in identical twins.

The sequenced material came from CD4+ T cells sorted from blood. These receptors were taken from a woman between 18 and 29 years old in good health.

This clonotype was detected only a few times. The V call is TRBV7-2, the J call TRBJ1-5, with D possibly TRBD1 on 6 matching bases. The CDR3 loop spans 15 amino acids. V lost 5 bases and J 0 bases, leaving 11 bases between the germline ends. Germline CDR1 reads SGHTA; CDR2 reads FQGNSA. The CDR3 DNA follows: TGTGCCAGCAGCCCGGGACAAGCTAGCAATCAGCCCCAGCATTTT. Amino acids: CASSPGQASNQPQHF.

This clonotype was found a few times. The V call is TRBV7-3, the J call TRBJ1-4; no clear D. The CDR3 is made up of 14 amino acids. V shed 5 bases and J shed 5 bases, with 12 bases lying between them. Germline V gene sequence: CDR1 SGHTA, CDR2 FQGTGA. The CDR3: CASSLDGQNEKLFF. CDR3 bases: TGTGCCAGCAGCCTCGACGGTCAGAATGAAAAACTGTTTTTT.

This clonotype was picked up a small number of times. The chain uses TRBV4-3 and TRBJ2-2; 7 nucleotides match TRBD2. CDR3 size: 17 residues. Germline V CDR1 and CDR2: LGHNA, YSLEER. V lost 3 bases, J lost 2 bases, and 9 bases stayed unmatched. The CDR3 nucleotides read TGCGCCAGCAGCCAGGGAGGGAAGCGGGGAAACACCGGGGAGCTGTTTTTT. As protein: CASSQGGKRGNTGELFF.

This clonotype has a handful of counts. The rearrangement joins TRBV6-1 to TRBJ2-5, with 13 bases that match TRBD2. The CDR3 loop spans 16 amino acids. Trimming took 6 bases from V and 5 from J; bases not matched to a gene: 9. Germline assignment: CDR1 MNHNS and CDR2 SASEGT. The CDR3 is CASRSGLAGVWETQYF. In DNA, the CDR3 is TGTGCCAGCAGGAGTGGACTAGCGGGAGTATGGGAGACCCAGTACTTC.

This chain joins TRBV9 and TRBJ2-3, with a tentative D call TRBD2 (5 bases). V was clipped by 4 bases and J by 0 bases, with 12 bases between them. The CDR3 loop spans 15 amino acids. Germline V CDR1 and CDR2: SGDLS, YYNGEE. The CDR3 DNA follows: TGTGCCAGCAGCTCCGGGGTGTTTAGCACAGATACGCAGTATTTT. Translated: CASSSGVFSTDTQYF.

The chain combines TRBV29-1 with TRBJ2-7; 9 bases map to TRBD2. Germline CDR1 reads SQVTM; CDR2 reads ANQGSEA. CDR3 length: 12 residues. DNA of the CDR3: TGCAGTGCAGCGGGAGGAAACTACGAGCAGTACTTC. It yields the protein CSAAGGNYEQYF.

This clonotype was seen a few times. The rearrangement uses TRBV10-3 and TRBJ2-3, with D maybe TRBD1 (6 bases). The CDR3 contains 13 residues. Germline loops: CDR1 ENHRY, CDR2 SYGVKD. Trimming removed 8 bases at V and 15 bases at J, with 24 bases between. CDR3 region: CAIQLGVGTSYYF. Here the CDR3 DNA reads TGTGCCATCCAGTTAGGGGTCGGGACAAGTTATTATTTT.

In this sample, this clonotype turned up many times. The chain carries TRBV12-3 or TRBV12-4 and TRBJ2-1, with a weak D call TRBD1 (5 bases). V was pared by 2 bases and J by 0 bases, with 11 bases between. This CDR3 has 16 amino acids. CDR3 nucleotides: TGTGCCAGCAGTTTAAGTCAGGGAAGCTCCTACAATGAGCAGTTCTTC. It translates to CASSLSQGSSYNEQFF.

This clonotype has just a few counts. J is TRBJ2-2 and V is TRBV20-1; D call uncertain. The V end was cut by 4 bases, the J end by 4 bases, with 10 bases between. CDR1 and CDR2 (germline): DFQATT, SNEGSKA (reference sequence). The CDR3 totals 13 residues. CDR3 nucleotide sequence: TGCAGTGCTAAACCCTCTTTCACCGGGGAGCTGTTTTTT. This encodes CSAKPSFTGELFF.

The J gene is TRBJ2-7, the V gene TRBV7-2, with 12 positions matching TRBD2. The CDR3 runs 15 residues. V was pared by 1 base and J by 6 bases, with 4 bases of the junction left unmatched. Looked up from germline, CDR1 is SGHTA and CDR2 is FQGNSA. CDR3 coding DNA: TGTGCCAGCAGCTTAGTATCTAGCGGGAGGGGCGAGCAGTACTTC. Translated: CASSLVSSGRGEQYF.

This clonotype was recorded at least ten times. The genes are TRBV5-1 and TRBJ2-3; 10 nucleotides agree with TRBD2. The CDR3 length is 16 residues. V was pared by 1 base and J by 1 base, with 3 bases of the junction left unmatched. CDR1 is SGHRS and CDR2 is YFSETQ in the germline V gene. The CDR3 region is CASSLLAGVGTDTQYF. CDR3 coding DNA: TGCGCCAGCAGCTTGCTAGCGGGAGTGGGCACAGATACGCAGTATTTT.